This TCR beta chain was captured in a study of neurological immune-mediated disorders. About this clonotype: Its cognate antigen is unknown.

There are 15 residues in the CDR3. V shed 6 bases and J 8 bases; nucleotides not matched to a gene: 10. Germline CDR1 is SGHNT and CDR2 is YENEEA. Every sequencing run drew on 15-18 subjects and yielded over 160 million TCR-beta sequences. TCRdb re-analysed the 5' RACE reads in MiXCR, keeping a single row per CDR3 protein. The data contain about 50,000 distinct CDR3 sequences, about 4.2% of them singletons. Study observations and caveats: It was HTLV-1-associated myelopathy that showed the most TCR clonal expansion, while multiple sclerosis showed the least, falling below healthy controls. When grouped phylogenetically, the repertoires of 18 of the 34 multiple sclerosis patients fell together in one related-CDR3 cluster, which is a possible signature.

Material: PBMCs. This chain connects TRBV11-3 to TRBJ2-1, with 10 bases lining up with TRBD2. This TCR derives from a man in his forties or fifties with multiple sclerosis. The CDR3 loop reads CASSSGGSEYDEQFF. CDR3 DNA sequence: TGTGCCAGCAGTAGCGGGGGGAGTGAGTACGATGAGCAGTTCTTC.